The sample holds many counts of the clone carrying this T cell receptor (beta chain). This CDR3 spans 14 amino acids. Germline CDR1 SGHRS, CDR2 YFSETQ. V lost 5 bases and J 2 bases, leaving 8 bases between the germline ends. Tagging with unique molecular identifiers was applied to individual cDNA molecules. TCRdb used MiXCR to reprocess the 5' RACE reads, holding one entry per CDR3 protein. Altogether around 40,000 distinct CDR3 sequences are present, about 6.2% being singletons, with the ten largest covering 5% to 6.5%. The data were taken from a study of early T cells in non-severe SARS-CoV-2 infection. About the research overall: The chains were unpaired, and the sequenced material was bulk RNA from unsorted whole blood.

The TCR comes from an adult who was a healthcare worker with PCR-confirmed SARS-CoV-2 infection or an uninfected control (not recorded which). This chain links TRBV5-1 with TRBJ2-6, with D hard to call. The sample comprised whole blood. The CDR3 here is CASRREPGANVLTF. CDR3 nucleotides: TGCGCCAGCAGGAGAGAACCTGGGGCCAACGTCCTGACTTTC.